The rows below give T cell receptor beta chains drawn from one sample of a study of OX40 agonist ivuxolimab in advanced cancers. Sequencing was performed with immunoSEQ multiplex PCR; in TCRdb, only in-frame clones are kept and a portion is missing. The data show some 74,000 clones, with 70% to 85% seen just once and 3% to 4.5% held by the top ten. The input for sequencing was CD4+ or CD8+ T cells sorted from blood, taken in a trial of the OX40 agonist ivuxolimab. The source of these receptors is an adult with an advanced solid tumor such as melanoma, head and neck, liver or kidney cancer. Each CDR3 is given with its conserved first and last residue. D genes are given only for firm matches. A clone size is listed for some rows: how often the clone was seen (once, few, many), or a class if it is expanded.

TRBJ2-7	-	TRBD2	TRBV7-2	CASSPRTSGPYEQYF	TGTGCCAGCAGCCCGAGGACTAGCGGGCCCTACGAGCAGTACTTC
TRBJ2-7	few	TRBD1	TRBV4-1	CASSQGTGGTYEQYF	TGCGCCAGCAGCCAGGGGACAGGGGGGACCTACGAGCAGTACTTC
TRBJ2-1	-	-	TRBV2	CASRGSRNEQFF	TGTGCCAGCAGGGGATCAAGAAATGAGCAGTTCTTC
TRBJ1-4	few	-	TRBV5-1	CASSLGRSNEKLFF	TGCGCCAGCAGCTTGGGACGTAGTAATGAAAAACTGTTTTTT
TRBJ2-1	-	TRBD2	TRBV27	CASSLGTSGIYNEQFF	TGTGCCAGCAGTTTGGGGACTAGCGGTATCTACAATGAGCAGTTCTTC
TRBJ2-7	few	TRBD1	TRBV2	CASSDWTGFYEQYF	TGTGCCAGCAGTGACTGGACAGGCTTCTACGAGCAGTACTTC
TRBJ2-2	-	-	TRBV5-6	CASSGHRDSFSGELFF	TGTGCCAGCAGCGGCCACCGGGACTCTTTCTCCGGGGAGCTGTTTTTT
TRBJ2-5	-	TRBD2	TRBV5-5	CASSLGLAEIQETQYF	TGTGCCAGCAGCTTAGGACTAGCGGAGATACAAGAGACCCAGTACTTC
TRBJ2-7	once	TRBD2	TRBV2	CASLAGENYEQYF	TGTGCCAGCCTAGCGGGAGAGAATTACGAGCAGTACTTC
TRBJ2-1	-	TRBD2	TRBV10-2	CASNVGTSGSAQFF	TGCGCCAGCAATGTCGGGACTAGCGGGTCGGCCCAGTTCTTC
TRBJ2-7	-	-	TRBV6-1	CASSEPYEQYF	TGTGCCAGCAGCGAACCCTACGAGCAGTACTTC
TRBJ2-5	-	TRBD2	TRBV7-9	CASSLGTSGRALQETQYF	TGTGCCAGCAGCTTAGGGACTAGCGGGAGGGCCCTCCAAGAGACCCAGTACTTC
TRBJ1-1	-	TRBD1	TRBV4-1	CASSQPPRTGGYEAFF	TGCGCCAGCAGCCAACCTCCCCGGACAGGGGGCTATGAAGCTTTCTTT
TRBJ2-7	-	-	TRBV6-5	CASSSTNGGEQYF	TGTGCCAGCAGTTCCACCAATGGGGGCGAGCAGTACTTC
TRBJ2-1	-	TRBD2	TRBV11-3	CASSPPAGANNEQFF	TGTGCCAGCAGCCCACCAGCGGGAGCCAACAATGAGCAGTTCTTC
TRBJ2-1	-	TRBD2	TRBV14	CASSPGTRGYNEQFF	TGTGCCAGCAGCCCCGGGACTAGGGGCTACAATGAGCAGTTCTTC
TRBJ1-1	-	-	TRBV7-8	CASSSMSGENFAFF	TGTGCCAGCAGCTCCATGAGCGGGGAGAATTTTGCTTTCTTT
TRBJ2-5	-	TRBD2	TRBV7-7	CASSLPAGGLATLETQYF	TGTGCTAGCAGCTTACCTGCGGGGGGACTCGCCACGCTAGAGACCCAGTACTTC
TRBJ1-2	-	-	TRBV4-2	CASSQSLGTVYGYTF	TGTGCCAGCAGCCAAAGCCTAGGGACCGTTTATGGCTACACCTTC
TRBJ2-2	-	-	TRBV6-5	CASRNSGTGELFF	TGTGCCAGCAGAAACAGCGGGACCGGGGAGCTGTTTTTT
TRBJ2-3	-	TRBD1	TRBV19	CASSPRTGFTDTQYF	TGTGCCAGTAGTCCCCGGACAGGGTTCACAGATACGCAGTATTTT
TRBJ2-4	-	TRBD1	TRBV28	CARVPGGRLNGAKNIQYF	TGTGCCAGAGTTCCAGGGGGCCGGTTAAATGGAGCCAAAAACATTCAGTACTTC
TRBJ2-2	-	-	TRBV7-9	CASSPLPGTENTGELFF	TGTGCCAGCAGCCCTTTACCCGGGACCGAGAACACCGGGGAGCTGTTTTTT
TRBJ1-1	-	-	TRBV11-3	CASSLGFDTEAFF	TGTGCCAGCAGCTTAGGTTTCGACACTGAAGCTTTCTTT
TRBJ2-7	-	-	TRBV11-2	CASSLVVGYDEQYF	TGTGCCAGCAGCTTAGTCGTAGGGTACGACGAGCAGTACTTC
TRBJ2-5	-	-	TRBV20-1	CSAISETQYF	TGCAGTGCAATCTCGGAGACCCAGTACTTC
TRBJ2-7	-	-	TRBV25-1	CASSEYYEQYF	TGTGCCAGCAGTGAATACTACGAGCAGTACTTC
TRBJ2-3	once	TRBD1	TRBV29-1	CSVSLLGQGGDTQYF	TGCAGCGTCTCTTTACTCGGACAGGGGGGCGATACGCAGTATTTT
TRBJ1-2	few	-	TRBV27	CASSRRGEHYGYTF	TGTGCCAGCAGCCGACGCGGGGAGCACTATGGCTACACCTTC
TRBJ1-1	-	-	TRBV4-1	CASSLNQRGFDTEAFF	TGCGCCAGCAGCCTAAATCAAAGGGGGTTCGACACTGAAGCTTTCTTT
TRBJ1-1	-	-	TRBV21-1	CASSKAVRTRTTEAFF	TGTGCCAGCAGCAAAGCAGTTAGGACAAGGACCACTGAAGCTTTCTTT
TRBJ2-6	-	-	TRBV7-2	CASSTRGGANVLTF	TGTGCCAGCAGCACCCGGGGTGGGGCCAACGTCCTGACTTTC
TRBJ1-2	-	-	TRBV7-2	CASTQVGYGYTF	TGTGCCAGCACCCAGGTTGGGTATGGCTACACCTTC
TRBJ2-7	-	-	TRBV5-4	CASSSGPTYEQYF	TGTGCCAGCAGCTCGGGGCCTACCTACGAGCAGTACTTC
TRBJ1-2	few	TRBD1	TRBV28	CASTEPGQGLYGYTF	TGTGCCAGCACAGAGCCGGGACAGGGCCTATATGGCTACACCTTC
TRBJ2-1	-	TRBD2	TRBV4-2	CASSQTSGREGNEQFF	TGTGCCAGCAGCCAGACTAGCGGGAGGGAAGGAAATGAGCAGTTCTTC
TRBJ2-7	-	-	TRBV4-2	CASSQEGTQTYEQYF	TGTGCCAGCAGCCAAGAGGGGACCCAAACCTACGAGCAGTACTTC
TRBJ2-7	-	TRBD1	TRBV19	CASSVLDRGYEQYF	TGTGCCAGTAGTGTACTGGACAGGGGCTACGAGCAGTACTTC
TRBJ1-1	-	-	TRBV11-1	CASSSDRVNTEAFF	TGTGCCAGCAGCTCGGACAGAGTGAACACTGAAGCTTTCTTT
TRBJ1-5	-	-	TRBV10-3	CAISGEGGRNQPQHF	TGTGCCATCAGTGGCGAGGGAGGGAGGAATCAGCCCCAGCATTTT
TRBJ1-1	-	TRBD1	TRBV7-9	CASREGQATFAFF	TGTGCCAGCAGGGAGGGACAGGCCACCTTCGCTTTCTTT
TRBJ1-2	-	-	TRBV18	CASSPGRWDYGYTF	TGTGCCAGCTCACCTGGGCGGTGGGACTATGGCTACACCTTC
TRBJ2-5	-	TRBD2	TRBV19	CASSGTRHQETQYF	TGTGCCAGTAGCGGGACTAGGCACCAAGAGACCCAGTACTTC
TRBJ1-1	once	-	TRBV9	CASSVASGRAEAFF	TGTGCCAGCAGCGTAGCATCAGGGAGGGCTGAAGCTTTCTTT
TRBJ1-4	-	-	TRBV7-2	CASSLHVGLEKLFF	TGTGCCAGCAGCTTACACGTCGGATTAGAAAAACTGTTTTTT
TRBJ1-1	-	-	TRBV4-2	CASSHPTSRGSTEAFF	TGTGCCAGCAGCCATCCCACCTCCAGGGGATCCACTGAAGCTTTCTTT
TRBJ2-7	-	-	TRBV9	CASSVGLARTYEQYF	TGTGCCAGCAGCGTAGGTCTTGCGAGGACCTACGAGCAGTACTTC
TRBJ2-2	-	-	TRBV30	CAWTLGGNTGELFF	TGTGCCTGGACTTTAGGGGGAAACACCGGGGAGCTGTTTTTT
TRBJ2-2	-	TRBD2	TRBV12-5	CASGLGTRLAGDLTGELFF	TGTGCTAGTGGTTTAGGTACACGACTAGCGGGAGATTTGACCGGGGAGCTGTTTTTT
TRBJ2-7	few	-	TRBV5-8	CASSARRAYEQYF	TGTGCCAGCAGCGCGAGGCGAGCCTACGAGCAGTACTTC